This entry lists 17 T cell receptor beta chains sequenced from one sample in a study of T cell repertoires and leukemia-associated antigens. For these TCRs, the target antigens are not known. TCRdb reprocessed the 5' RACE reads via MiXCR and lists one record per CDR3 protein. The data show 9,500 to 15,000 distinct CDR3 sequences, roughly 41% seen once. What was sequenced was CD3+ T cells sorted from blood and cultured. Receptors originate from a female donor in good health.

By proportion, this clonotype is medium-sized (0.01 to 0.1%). CDR3 DNA sequence: TGCAGCGTTGAAGGGAGACCTAGCACAGATACGCAGTATTTT. Translating it yields CSVEGRPSTDTQYF. The rearrangement joins TRBV29-1 to TRBJ2-3; D is uncertain. Trimming stripped 1 base from V and 0 bases from J, with 8 bases between. This CDR3 has 14 amino acids. From germline, CDR1 is SQVTM and CDR2 ANQGSEA.

For the CDR3, the DNA is TGTGCCAGCAGCAAAACCGGGACAGGGTACAATGAGCAGTTCTTC. Translation gives CASSKTGTGYNEQFF. This sequence joins TRBV7-9 and TRBJ2-1; 9 bases line up with TRBD1. In germline, CDR1 is SEHNR, CDR2 FQNEAQ (reference sequence). This CDR3 comprises 15 residues. The V segment lost 5 bases and the J segment 4 bases; nucleotides outside the gene matches: 6.

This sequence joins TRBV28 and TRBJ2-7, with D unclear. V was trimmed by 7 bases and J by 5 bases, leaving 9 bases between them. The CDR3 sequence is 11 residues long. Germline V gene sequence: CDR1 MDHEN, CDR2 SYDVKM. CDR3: CASNGPDEQYF. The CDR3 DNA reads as TGTGCCAGCAACGGTCCGGACGAGCAGTACTTC.

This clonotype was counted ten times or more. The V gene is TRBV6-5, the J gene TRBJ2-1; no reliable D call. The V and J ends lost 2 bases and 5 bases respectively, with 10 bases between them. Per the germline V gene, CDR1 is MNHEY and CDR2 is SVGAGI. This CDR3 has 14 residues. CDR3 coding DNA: TGTGCCAGCAGTTACCAAAATGCAAACAATGAGCAGTTCTTC. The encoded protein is CASSYQNANNEQFF.

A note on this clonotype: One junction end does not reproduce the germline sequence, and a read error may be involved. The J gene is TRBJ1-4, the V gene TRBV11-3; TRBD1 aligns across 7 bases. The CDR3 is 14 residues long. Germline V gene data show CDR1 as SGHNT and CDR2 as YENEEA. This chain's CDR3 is CASSLGRGEEKLSF. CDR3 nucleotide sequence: TGTGCCAGCAGCCTAGGCAGGGGGGAAGAAAAACTGTCTTTT.

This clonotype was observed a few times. The CDR3 region is CASRLTGRDSPLHF. The CDR3 region has the DNA TGCGCCAGCAGGCTGACAGGTCGGGATTCACCCCTCCACTTT. This chain joins TRBV5-1 and TRBJ1-6, with a tentative D call TRBD1 (6 bases). V lost 5 bases to trimming and J lost 8 bases, with 14 bases between them. Germline V gene data show CDR1 as SGHRS and CDR2 as YFSETQ. The CDR3 has 14 amino acids. The entire variable domain, with the rest obtained from reference TRBV5-1 and TRBJ1-6, is as follows: KAGVTQTPRYLIKTRGQQVTLSCSPISGHRSVSWYQQTPGQGLQFLFEYFSETQRNKGNFPGRFSGRQFSNSRSEMNVSTLELGDSALYLCASRLTGRDSPLHFGNGTRLTVT.

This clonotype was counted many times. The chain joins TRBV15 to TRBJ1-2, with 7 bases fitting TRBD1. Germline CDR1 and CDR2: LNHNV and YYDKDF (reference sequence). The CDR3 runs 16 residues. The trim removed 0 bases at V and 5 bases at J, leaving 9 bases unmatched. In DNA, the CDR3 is TGTGCCACCAGCAGAGATCGGTCGGACAGGAAATATGGCTACACCTTC. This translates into CATSRDRSDRKYGYTF. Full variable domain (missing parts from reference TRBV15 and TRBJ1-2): DAMVIQNPRYQVTQFGKPVTLSCSQTLNHNVMYWYQQKSSQAPKLLFHYYDKDFNNEADTPDNFQSRRPNTSFCFLDIRSPGLGDTAMYLCATSRDRSDRKYGYTFGSGTRLTVV.

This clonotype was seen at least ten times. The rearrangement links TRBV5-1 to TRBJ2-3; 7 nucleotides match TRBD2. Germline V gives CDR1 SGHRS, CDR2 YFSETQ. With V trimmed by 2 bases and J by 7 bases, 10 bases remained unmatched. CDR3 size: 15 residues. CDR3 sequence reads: CASSFWAGEGNTQYF. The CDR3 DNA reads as TGCGCCAGCAGCTTTTGGGCGGGAGAGGGAAATACGCAGTATTTT.

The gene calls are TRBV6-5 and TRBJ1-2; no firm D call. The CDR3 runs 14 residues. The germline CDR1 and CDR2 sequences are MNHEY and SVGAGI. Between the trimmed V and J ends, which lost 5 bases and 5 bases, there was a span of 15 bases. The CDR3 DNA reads TGTGCCAGCAGTGTGGGGAAAGGAGCGTATGGCTACACCTTC. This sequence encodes CASSVGKGAYGYTF.

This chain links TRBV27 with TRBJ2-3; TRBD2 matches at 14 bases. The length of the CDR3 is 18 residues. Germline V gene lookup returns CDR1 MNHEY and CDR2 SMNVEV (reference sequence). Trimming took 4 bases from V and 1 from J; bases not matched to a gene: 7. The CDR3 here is CASSSWTSGRKGTDTQYF. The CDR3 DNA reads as TGTGCCAGCAGTTCATGGACTAGCGGGAGGAAGGGCACAGATACGCAGTATTTT.

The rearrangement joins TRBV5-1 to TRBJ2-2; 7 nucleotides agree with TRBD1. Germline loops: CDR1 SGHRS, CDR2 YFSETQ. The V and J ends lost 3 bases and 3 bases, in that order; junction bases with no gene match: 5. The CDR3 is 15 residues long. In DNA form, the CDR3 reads TGCGCCAGCAGCTCGACAGGGTTGGACACCGGGGAGCTGTTTTTT. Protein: CASSSTGLDTGELFF.

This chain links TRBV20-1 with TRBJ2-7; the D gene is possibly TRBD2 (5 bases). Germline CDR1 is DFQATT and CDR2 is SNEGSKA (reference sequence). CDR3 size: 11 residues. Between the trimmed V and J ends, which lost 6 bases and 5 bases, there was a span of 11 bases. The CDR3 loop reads CSATRRNEQYF. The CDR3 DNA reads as TGCAGTGCCACCCGGAGGAACGAGCAGTACTTC.

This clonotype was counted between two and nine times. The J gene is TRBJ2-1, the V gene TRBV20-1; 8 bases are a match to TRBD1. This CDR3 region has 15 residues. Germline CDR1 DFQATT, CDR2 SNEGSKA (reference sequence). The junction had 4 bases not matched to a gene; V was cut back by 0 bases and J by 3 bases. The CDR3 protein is CSARDPRGLYNEQFF. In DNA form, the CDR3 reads TGCAGTGCTAGAGATCCCAGGGGGCTCTACAATGAGCAGTTCTTC.

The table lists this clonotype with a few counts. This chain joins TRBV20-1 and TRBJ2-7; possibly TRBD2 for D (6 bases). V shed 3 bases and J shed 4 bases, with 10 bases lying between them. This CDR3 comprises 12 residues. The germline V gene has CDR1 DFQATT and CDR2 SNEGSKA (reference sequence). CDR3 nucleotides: TGCAGTGCTAGTCCAGGAGGGTACGAGCAGTACTTC. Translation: CSASPGGYEQYF.

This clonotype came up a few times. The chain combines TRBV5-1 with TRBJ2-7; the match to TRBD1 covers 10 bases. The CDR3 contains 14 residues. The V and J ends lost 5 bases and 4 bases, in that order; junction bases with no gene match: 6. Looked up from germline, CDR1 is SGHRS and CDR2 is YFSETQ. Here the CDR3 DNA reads TGCGCCAGCAGTACCGGGACAGGGGCGTACGAGCAGTACTTC. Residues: CASSTGTGAYEQYF.

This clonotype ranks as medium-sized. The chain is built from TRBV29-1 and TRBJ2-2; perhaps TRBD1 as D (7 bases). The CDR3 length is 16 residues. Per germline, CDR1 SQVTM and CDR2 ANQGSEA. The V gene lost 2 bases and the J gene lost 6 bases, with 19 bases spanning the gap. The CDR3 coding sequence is TGCAGCGTTGAATTATTGGGCAGGGGGGCACCCGGGGAGCTGTTTTTT. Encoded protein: CSVELLGRGAPGELFF.

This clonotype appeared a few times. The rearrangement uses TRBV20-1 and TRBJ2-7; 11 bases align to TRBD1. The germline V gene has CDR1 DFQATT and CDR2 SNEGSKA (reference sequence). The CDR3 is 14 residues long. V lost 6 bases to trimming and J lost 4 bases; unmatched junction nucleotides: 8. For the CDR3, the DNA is TGCAGTGCGACCCCGGGACAGGGGGTTTACGAGCAGTACTTC. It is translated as CSATPGQGVYEQYF.